This is a list of T cell receptor beta chains from one sample in a study of cytomegalovirus exposure and HLA in healthy donors. Produced via immunoSEQ multiplex PCR; TCRdb's table is partial and in-frame only. The sample includes around 150,000 clones, 84% of them seen just once. Specimen: PBMCs. These receptors all come from a man younger than 35 in good health and CMV-seronegative. The CDR3 runs from the conserved cysteine through the conserved F or W. The D gene is left open where the match is weak. Expanded clones are given a class, and other clones once, few, many or no size at all.

j_call | v_call | d_call | clone_size | cdr3_aa | cdr3_nt
TRBJ1-4 | TRBV9 | . | . | CASSVTYGVDEKLFF | TGTGCCAGCAGCGTAACCTACGGAGTGGATGAAAAACTGTTTTTT
TRBJ2-3 | TRBV29-1 | . | . | CSVPNRGADTQYF | TGCAGCGTCCCAAACCGGGGGGCGGATACGCAGTATTTT
TRBJ2-3 | TRBV7-2 | TRBD2 | . | CASSSTSDPTDTQYF | TGTGCCAGCAGCTCGACTAGCGACCCCACAGATACGCAGTATTTT
TRBJ2-7 | TRBV4-3 | TRBD2 | few | CASSQDLVAGDEYEQYF | TGCGCCAGCAGCCAAGATTTAGTAGCGGGAGACGAGTACGAGCAGTACTTC
TRBJ2-7 | TRBV7-9 | . | . | CASSHSTSYEQYF | TGTGCCAGCAGCCACTCGACATCCTACGAGCAGTACTTC
TRBJ1-5 | TRBV4-1 | . | . | CASSQDRDQPQHF | TGCGCCAGCAGCCAAGACAGGGATCAGCCCCAGCATTTT
TRBJ2-7 | TRBV28 | TRBD1 | . | CASRSTGLRTYEQYF | TGTGCCAGCAGATCGACAGGGCTTAGAACCTACGAGCAGTACTTC
TRBJ2-3 | TRBV5-1 | TRBD2 | . | CASSLVLAGGPTDTQYF | TGCGCCAGCAGCTTGGTGCTAGCGGGAGGGCCGACAGATACGCAGTATTTT
TRBJ2-7 | TRBV6-6 | TRBD2 | . | CASASGGEQYF | TGTGCCAGCGCCTCGGGGGGCGAGCAGTACTTC
TRBJ1-3 | TRBV5-5 | . | . | CASSLAVEGAASGNTIYF | TGTGCCAGCAGCTTGGCTGTGGAAGGGGCCGCCTCTGGAAACACCATATATTTT
TRBJ1-2 | TRBV6-5 | . | . | CASSEALLGGYTF | TGTGCCAGCAGTGAGGCCTTACTAGGGGGCTACACCTTC
TRBJ2-3 | TRBV15 | TRBD1 | . | CATSRDRTGGPDTQYF | TGTGCCACCAGCAGAGATCGAACAGGGGGTCCAGATACGCAGTATTTT
TRBJ1-5 | TRBV21-1 | . | . | CASSKGQGWGGNQPQHF | TGTGCCAGCAGCAAAGGCCAGGGGTGGGGTGGCAATCAGCCCCAGCATTTT
TRBJ1-2 | TRBV7-9 | . | . | CASSLGPSKGPGYTF | TGTGCCAGCAGCCTCGGACCTAGTAAGGGGCCTGGCTACACCTTC
TRBJ2-2 | TRBV6-5 | . | . | CASSYAGLTGELFF | TGTGCCAGCAGTTACGCAGGGCTCACCGGGGAGCTGTTTTTT
TRBJ1-2 | TRBV28 | . | once | CASSDGGRRTGYTF | TGTGCCAGCAGCGACGGGGGGAGGAGGACTGGCTACACCTTC
TRBJ1-1 | TRBV14 | . | . | CASRPLFQGRGAEAFF | TGTGCCAGTCGCCCTTTATTCCAGGGGAGGGGCGCTGAAGCTTTCTTT
TRBJ2-1 | TRBV19 | . | . | CASSHRREQFF | TGTGCCAGTAGCCACCGGCGGGAGCAGTTCTTC
TRBJ1-2 | TRBV30 | . | . | CAWSGAGKAANYGYTF | TGTGCCTGGAGTGGGGCAGGGAAGGCAGCTAACTATGGCTACACCTTC
TRBJ1-3 | TRBV18 | TRBD1 | . | CASSDGTATGNTIYF | TGTGCCAGCTCAGACGGGACAGCTACTGGAAACACCATATATTTT